The entry below describes one T cell receptor beta chain. Its antigen remains undetermined. It has no much larger one-base neighbor in the sample; base qualities were not kept. This specimen belongs to a study of cytomegalovirus exposure and HLA in healthy donors (dated by TCRdb to 2015 to 2018). A note on the overall study: According to an earlier analysis of 550 to 750 of the donors, about 179 million T cells yielded 120 million or so unique TCR beta sequences and more than 250 Gb of sequence data. Approximately 310 gigabases of sequencing data and tens of millions of unique TCR sequences were included in an early release covering several hundred HLA-typed donors. Among the roughly 400 genotyped donors, 81% belonged to the genetic ancestry cluster associated with self-reported Caucasian donors. The study aimed to test whether cataloging public T cell receptors could reveal signatures of past pathogen exposure. The study profiled the T cell repertoires of fewer than 850 subjects by immunosequencing and related them to cytomegalovirus serostatus. In addition to the first cohort of around 670 subjects, a separate validation cohort of 120 different subjects was used. To predict cytomegalovirus infection status, the study combined high-throughput TCR immunosequencing, statistical association of individual TCRs with disease status, and machine learning. In a later analysis, previously published TCR beta repertoires from roughly 710 donors were re-analyzed and high-resolution HLA genotyping was added so that TCR occurrence patterns could be studied. In the later analysis, no new phenotypic data were used to find candidate immune exposures; instead, reliance was placed on TCR beta sequences and their occurrence across donors. An earlier analysis of approximately 500 of the donors applied high-throughput TCR beta sequencing to assess whether each TCR beta V gene segment acted as functional or pseudogenic. Alongside the repertoire data, information on donor age, sex, ethnicity and CMV serostatus was compiled. A later genetic analysis took genome-wide SNP genotypes for about 55% of the roughly 700 donors and used that subset as a discovery cohort. All discovery cohort repertoires had been generated on a single sequencing platform. Both class I and class II loci were covered by HLA typing, at four-digit resolution. Typing coverage differed by locus: A, B, C, DRB1 and DQB1 were typed in roughly 629-630 donors, DQA1 in roughly 510, DPA1 in around 600, and DPB1 in approximately 450. Four or five DR-DQ haplotypes were treated as single units for association and clustering because of strong linkage in the cohort. Across 300 to 500 genotyped donors of the cohort, an average of roughly 230,000 unique TCR beta nucleotide sequences per donor were sequenced, and around 20% of those sequences were non-productive. What the study reported, not specific to this receptor: A cluster of highly shared sequence variants was judged likely to be a technical artifact of the sequencing pipeline. Presence/absence analyses assumed roughly uniform sequencing depth across donors, an assumption that may not hold. Linkage disequilibrium might explain the correlated functional status among segregating V segments, but an unknown experimental factor could not be ruled out. A later analysis found that most CMV-associated TCR beta chains appeared HLA-restricted, with HLA associations seemingly driven largely by CMV exposure. Assigning TCR associations to individual alleles was difficult when HLA alleles, especially DR and DQ, strongly co-occurred. In a later genetic analysis, a missense DCLRE1C variant was associated with V-gene and J-gene trimming of TCR beta chains, and the association was replicated in an independent cohort. In a later analysis, more than 15,000 TCR beta sequences were associated with specific HLA alleles at a false discovery rate of 0.05. The authors suggested that the approach could potentially be extended to other disease states and immunological phenotypes. A later analysis found that TCR association rates varied across HLA loci, with DRB1 alleles showing the most associated TCRs and HLA-C alleles the fewest. A further reported finding was that TCR beta sequences accurately predicted the HLA-A and HLA-B alleles for most subjects in the first cohort. A few of the identified cytomegalovirus-associated TCR beta chains were confirmed in vitro to be specific for cytomegalovirus antigens. The earlier analysis of about 600 of the donors excluded approximately 17 rarely observed V segments, including chromosome 9 orphons, because counts were too low. The study gave a list of 150 to 200 TCR beta chains associated with cytomegalovirus. A later analysis reported that several top co-occurrence clusters appeared linked to parvovirus B19, influenza, CMV and Epstein-Barr virus. For the cohort, immune exposure information was limited to CMV serostatus. Only TCR beta chains were sequenced in this cohort, and the absence of alpha or paired-chain data limited detectable features. HLA typing was unavailable for some donors at each locus, so association tests used only the typed subset. A later genetic analysis reported fewer N-insertions in productive TCRs among donors in an Asian-associated ancestry cluster than the 666-donor mean. Compared with equally common non-associated chains, HLA-associated TCR beta chains in a later analysis were more clonally expanded and had lower generation probabilities. An earlier analysis of approximately 600 of the donors showed that most TCR beta V segments appeared in productive rearrangements either about 87% or about 30% of the time, which broadly matched IMGT annotations. The classifier was reported to diagnose cytomegalovirus status with high specificity and sensitivity in both the original and validation cohorts. While some public TCRs were present in many individuals, most TCR sequences turned up only very rarely across donors.

In total, 630 or so healthy bone marrow donors made up the cohort. All cohort members were sampled while nominally healthy, although unrecorded immune exposures were likely present. The donor tested CMV seropositive and was one of the 289 seropositive cohort members. Every donor gave a peripheral blood sample, and the peripheral blood mononuclear cells from that sample were used for TCR beta sequencing. Genomic DNA was extracted from the blood cell samples with the Qiagen DNeasy Blood Extraction Kit. The protocol used for the library was the immunoSEQ multiplex PCR assay. For the multiplex PCR, a mixture combining 60 forward primers for TCR Vbeta segments and 13 reverse primers for TCR Jbeta segments was used. The CDR3 region of rearranged TCR beta genes was amplified from genomic DNA by a multiplex PCR assay. The amplified TCR beta libraries were sequenced on the Illumina HiSeq System as 87-base-pair reads. The study's processing was this. Across the 670 or so repertoires, a later analysis counted 78 million or so unique TCR beta chains, about 10 million of which were shared by at least two donors. Raw reads were error-corrected and collapsed into unique sequences with a nearest-neighbor algorithm that merged closely related sequences to remove PCR and sequencing errors. CDR3 sequences were aligned to IMGT reference sequences to assign V, D and J gene segments. For a sequence to be retained, at least a six-nucleotide match to both a V gene segment and a J gene segment was required. A rearrangement counted as productive if the CDR3 had no stop codons and remained in frame with V and J, and every other rearrangement counted as non-productive. CDR3 was defined according to IMGT convention as the region running from the second conserved V-encoded cysteine to the conserved J-encoded phenylalanine. In an earlier analysis of around 640 of the donors, sequences lacking an unambiguous match to a single V gene segment were excluded. An earlier analysis of some 610 of the donors called V segments functional above 56.7% productive rearrangements and segregating when the between-donor standard deviation exceeded 5%. To diagnose cytomegalovirus status from the catalog of TCR beta chain sequences, a statistical classification framework was built. In a later analysis, V and J genes were assigned by comparing TCR nucleotide sequences against IMGT/GENE-DB human TR gene sequences. A later analysis assigned CDR3 sequences and most-parsimonious VDJ recombination scenarios with the TCRdist pipeline. In a later analysis, every TCR beta chain was defined by the combination of its CDR3 amino acid sequence and its V-gene family, and reads without a unique V-gene family were dropped. As a way to deal with suspected cross-contamination and a sequencing artifact, a later analysis dropped roughly 600 nucleotide sequences that were highly shared and had low generation probability. A later analysis calculated a clonal expansion index for each public chain from normalized within-repertoire ranks of inferred template counts. A later analysis computed generation probabilities with a VDJ recombination model fitted to out-of-frame rearrangements, and checked the results against IGoR. Hypergeometric tests were used in a later analysis to score TCR-TCR, TCR-HLA and TCR-CMV co-occurrence, with a repertoire-size bias correction applied to the TCR pairs. To estimate false discovery rates, a later analysis permuted the HLA or CMV assignments 20 times. In a later analysis, co-occurring TCRs were grouped using DBSCAN, and TCRdist sequence similarity was added for clustering within HLA-allele-positive subsets. Co-occurrence clustering excluded repertoires with fewer than 30,000 or more than 120,000 public chains, plus five with anomalous nucleotide sharing. Held by TCRdb, this immuneACCESS table contains in-frame sequences only and omits some clones. Under half of the omission traces to an unresolved V gene where checked; the cause of the rest is unknown. Clonal size and the V and J genes are those of that table, whereas D and trimming came from the DNA. This sample is represented by approximately 170,000 clones; 70% to 90% of them were singletons. Jointly, the top ten make up about 2.5% of the sample.

The receptor was isolated from a man between 25 and 39 years old in good health and CMV-seropositive. Input material: PBMCs.

The bases read TGTGCCAGCAGCCTCAGGGGAGCAGGCACAGATACGCAGTATTTT. It is translated as CASSLRGAGTDTQYF. The chain links TRBV5-4 with TRBJ2-3; tentative D gene TRBD1, with 6 bases matching. The germline V gene (reference sequence) yields SGHNT for CDR1 and YYREEE for CDR2. Trimming at the junction amounts to 4 bases on V and 1 base on J, and the germline ends lie 13 bases apart. The CDR3, cysteine through phenylalanine, is 15 amino acids long. This entry keeps only the CDR3 DNA: 45 bases, framed from base 1.